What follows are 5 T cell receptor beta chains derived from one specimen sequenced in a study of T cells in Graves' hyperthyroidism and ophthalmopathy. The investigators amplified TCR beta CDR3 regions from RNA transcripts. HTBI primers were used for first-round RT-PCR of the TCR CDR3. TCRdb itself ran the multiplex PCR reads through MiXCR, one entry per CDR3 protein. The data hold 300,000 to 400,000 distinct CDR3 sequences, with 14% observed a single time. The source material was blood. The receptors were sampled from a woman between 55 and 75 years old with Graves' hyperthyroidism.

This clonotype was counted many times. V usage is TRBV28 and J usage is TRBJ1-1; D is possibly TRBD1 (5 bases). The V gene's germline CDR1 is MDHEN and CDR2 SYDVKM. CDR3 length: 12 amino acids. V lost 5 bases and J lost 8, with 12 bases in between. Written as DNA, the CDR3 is TGTGCCAGCAGTCCTGACAGACCGGAAGCTTTCTTT. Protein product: CASSPDRPEAFF.

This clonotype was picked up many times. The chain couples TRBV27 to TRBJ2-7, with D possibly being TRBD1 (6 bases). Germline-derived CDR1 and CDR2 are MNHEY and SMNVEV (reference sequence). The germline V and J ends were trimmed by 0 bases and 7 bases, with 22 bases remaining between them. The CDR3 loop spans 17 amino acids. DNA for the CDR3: TGTGCCAGCAGTTTATCGGCCCCATCCGGCAGGGGTGGGGAGCAGTACTTC. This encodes CASSLSAPSGRGGEQYF.

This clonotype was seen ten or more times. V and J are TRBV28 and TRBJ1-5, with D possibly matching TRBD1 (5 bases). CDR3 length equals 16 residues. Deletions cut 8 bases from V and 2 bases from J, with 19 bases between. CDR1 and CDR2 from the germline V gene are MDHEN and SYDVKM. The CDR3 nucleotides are TGTGCCAGCCATGTGGGGGGTAGCAGTGGCAATCAGCCCCAGCATTTT. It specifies CASHVGGSSGNQPQHF.

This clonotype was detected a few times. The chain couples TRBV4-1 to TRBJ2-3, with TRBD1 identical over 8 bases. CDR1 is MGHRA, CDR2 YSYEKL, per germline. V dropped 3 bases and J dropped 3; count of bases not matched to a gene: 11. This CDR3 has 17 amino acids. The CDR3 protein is CASSHPGRQGATDTQYF. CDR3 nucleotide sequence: TGCGCCAGCAGCCACCCCGGTCGGCAGGGGGCAACAGATACGCAGTATTTT.

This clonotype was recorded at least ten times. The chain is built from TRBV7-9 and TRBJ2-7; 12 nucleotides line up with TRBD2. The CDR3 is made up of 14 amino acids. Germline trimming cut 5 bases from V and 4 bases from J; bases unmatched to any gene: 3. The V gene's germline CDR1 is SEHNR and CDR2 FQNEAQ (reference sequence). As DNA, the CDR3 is TGTGCCAGCAGCCGACTAGCGGGAGTTTACGAGCAGTACTTC. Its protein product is CASSRLAGVYEQYF.